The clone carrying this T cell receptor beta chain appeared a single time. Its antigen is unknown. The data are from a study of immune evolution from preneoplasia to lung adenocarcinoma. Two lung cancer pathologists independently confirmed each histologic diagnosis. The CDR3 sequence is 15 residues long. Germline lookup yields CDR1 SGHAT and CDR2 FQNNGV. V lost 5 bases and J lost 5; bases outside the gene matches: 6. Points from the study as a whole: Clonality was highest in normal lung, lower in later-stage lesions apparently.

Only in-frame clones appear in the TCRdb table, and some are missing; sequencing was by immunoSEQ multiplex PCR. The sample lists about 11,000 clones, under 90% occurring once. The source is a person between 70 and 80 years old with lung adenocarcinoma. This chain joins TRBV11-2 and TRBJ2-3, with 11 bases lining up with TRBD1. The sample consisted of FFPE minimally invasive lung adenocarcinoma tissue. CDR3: CASSIIGTGGDTQYF. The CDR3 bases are TGTGCCAGCAGCATTATCGGGACAGGGGGAGATACGCAGTATTTT.